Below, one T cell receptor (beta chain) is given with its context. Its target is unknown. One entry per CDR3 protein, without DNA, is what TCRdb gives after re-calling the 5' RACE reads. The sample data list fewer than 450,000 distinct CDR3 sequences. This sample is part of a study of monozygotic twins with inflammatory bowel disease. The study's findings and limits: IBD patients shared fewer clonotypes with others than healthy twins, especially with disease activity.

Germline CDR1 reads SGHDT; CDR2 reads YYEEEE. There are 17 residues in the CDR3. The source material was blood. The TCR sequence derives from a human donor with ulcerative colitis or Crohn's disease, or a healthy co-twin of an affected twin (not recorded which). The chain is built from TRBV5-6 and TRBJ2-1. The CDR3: CASSLVWAGNTHNEQFF.